This TCR beta chain is drawn from a study of cytomegalovirus exposure and HLA in healthy donors. Whole-study findings and limits: Common viral pathogens seemed, in a later analysis, to connect with several of the most significant clusters. A likely sequencing artifact accounted for one observed cluster of highly shared sequence variants.

Both 60 Vbeta primers and 13 Jbeta primers went into the PCR. Repertoires were generated with immunoSEQ multiplex PCR, while TCRdb's copy carries only in-frame clones and drops some. The table records 150,000 to 200,000 clones, approximately 82% of them present only once. Concerning this clone: Its antigen remains unidentified.

The sequenced sample consisted of PBMCs. The origin of this receptor is a woman younger than 30 in good health and CMV-seronegative.

The CDR3 DNA sequence: TGTGCCAGCTCACCAAGACAGGGAACCACAGATACGCAGTATTTT. Protein sequence: CASSPRQGTTDTQYF. This rearrangement joins TRBV18 to TRBJ2-3; 7 nucleotides align to TRBD1. There are 15 residues in the CDR3. V was clipped by 2 bases and J by 2 bases; unmatched bases: 4. Germline V lookup: CDR1 KGHSH, CDR2 LQKENI. Complete variable domain (other parts from reference TRBV18 and TRBJ2-3): NAGVMQNPRHLVRRRGQEARLRCSPMKGHSHVYWYRQLPEEGLKFMVYLQKENIIDESGMPKERFSAEFPKEGPSILRIQQVVRGDSAAYFCASSPRQGTTDTQYFGPGTRLTVL.